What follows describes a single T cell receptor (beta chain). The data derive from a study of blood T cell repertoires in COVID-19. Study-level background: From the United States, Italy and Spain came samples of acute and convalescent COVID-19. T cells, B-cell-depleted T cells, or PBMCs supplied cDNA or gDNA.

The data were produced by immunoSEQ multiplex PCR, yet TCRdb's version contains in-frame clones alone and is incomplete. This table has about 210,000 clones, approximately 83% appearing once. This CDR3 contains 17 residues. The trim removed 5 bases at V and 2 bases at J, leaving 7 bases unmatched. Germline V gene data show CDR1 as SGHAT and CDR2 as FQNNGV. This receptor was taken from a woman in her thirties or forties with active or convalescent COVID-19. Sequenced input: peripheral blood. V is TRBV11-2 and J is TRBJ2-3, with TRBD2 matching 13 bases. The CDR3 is CASSPTTSGRTTDTQYF. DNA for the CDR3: TGTGCCAGCAGCCCCACGACTAGCGGGAGGACCACAGATACGCAGTATTTT.